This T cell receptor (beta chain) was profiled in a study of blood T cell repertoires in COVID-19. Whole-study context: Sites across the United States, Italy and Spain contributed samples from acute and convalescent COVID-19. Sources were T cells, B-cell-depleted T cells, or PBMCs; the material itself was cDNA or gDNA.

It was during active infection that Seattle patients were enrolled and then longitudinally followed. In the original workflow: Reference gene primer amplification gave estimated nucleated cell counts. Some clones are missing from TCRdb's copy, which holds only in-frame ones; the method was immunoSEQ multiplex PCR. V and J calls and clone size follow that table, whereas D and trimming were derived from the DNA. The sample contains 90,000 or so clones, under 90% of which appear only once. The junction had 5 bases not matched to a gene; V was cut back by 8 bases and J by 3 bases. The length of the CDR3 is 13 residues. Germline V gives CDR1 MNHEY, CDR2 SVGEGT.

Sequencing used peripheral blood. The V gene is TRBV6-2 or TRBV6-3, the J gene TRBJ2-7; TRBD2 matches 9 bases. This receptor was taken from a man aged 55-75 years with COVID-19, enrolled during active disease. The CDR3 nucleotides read TGTGCCAGCTGCCTAGCGGGACTCTACGAGCAGTACTTC. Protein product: CASCLAGLYEQYF.